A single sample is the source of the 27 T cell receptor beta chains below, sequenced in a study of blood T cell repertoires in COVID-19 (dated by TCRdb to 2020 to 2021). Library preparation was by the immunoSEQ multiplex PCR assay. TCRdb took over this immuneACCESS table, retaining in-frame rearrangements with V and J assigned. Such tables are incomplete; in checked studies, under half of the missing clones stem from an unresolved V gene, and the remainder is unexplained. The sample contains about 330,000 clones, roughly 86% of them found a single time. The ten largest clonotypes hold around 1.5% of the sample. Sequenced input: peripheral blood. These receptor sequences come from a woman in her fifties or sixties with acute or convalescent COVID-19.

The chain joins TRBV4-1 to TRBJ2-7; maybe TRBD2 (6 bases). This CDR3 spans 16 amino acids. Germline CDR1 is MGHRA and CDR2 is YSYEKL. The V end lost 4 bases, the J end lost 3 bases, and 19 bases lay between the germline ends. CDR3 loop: CASSRTSPGAGYEQYF. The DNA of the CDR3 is TGCGCCAGCAGCCGTACTAGCCCCGGAGCGGGCTACGAGCAGTACTTC.

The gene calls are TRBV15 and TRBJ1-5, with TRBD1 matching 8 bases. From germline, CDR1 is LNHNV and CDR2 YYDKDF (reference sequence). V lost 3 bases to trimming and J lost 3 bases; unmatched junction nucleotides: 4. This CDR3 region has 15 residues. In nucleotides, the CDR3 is TGTGCCACCAGCAGGACAGGGGCCCCCAATCAGCCCCAGCATTTT. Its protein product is CATSRTGAPNQPQHF. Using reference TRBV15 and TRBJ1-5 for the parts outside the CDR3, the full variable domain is DAMVIQNPRYQVTQFGKPVTLSCSQTLNHNVMYWYQQKSSQAPKLLFHYYDKDFNNEADTPDNFQSRRPNTSFCFLDIRSPGLGDTAMYLCATSRTGAPNQPQHFGDGTRLSIL.

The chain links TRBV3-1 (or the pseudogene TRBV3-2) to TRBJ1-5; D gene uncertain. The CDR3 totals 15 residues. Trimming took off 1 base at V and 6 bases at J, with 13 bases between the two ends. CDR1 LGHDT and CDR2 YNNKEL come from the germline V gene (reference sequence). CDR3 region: CASSQGARSSQPQHF. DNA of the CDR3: TGTGCCAGCAGCCAAGGAGCGCGGTCTAGTCAGCCCCAGCATTTT.

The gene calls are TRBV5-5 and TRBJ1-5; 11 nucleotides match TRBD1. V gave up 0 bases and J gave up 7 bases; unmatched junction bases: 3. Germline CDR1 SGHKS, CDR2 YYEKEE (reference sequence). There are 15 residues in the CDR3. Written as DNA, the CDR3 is TGTGCCAGCAGCTTGGGGACAGGGGGCGGCCAGCCCCAGCATTTT. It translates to CASSLGTGGGQPQHF.

The CDR3 DNA sequence: TGCGCCAGCAGCTTGGGACCCCGGACTAGCGGTAGCACAGATACGCAGTATTTT. Its translation is CASSLGPRTSGSTDTQYF. The chain is built from TRBV5-1 and TRBJ2-3, with TRBD2 matching over 10 bases. This CDR3 is 18 amino acids long. With V trimmed by 0 bases and J by 0 bases, 7 bases remained unmatched. Germline CDR1 SGHRS, CDR2 YFSETQ.

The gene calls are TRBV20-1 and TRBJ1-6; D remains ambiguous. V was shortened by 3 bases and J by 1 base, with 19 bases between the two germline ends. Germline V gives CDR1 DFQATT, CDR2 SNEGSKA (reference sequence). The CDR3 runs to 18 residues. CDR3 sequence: CSASRNWRYSSYNSPLHF. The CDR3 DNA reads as TGCAGTGCTAGTCGGAATTGGAGGTACTCGTCCTATAATTCACCCCTCCACTTT.

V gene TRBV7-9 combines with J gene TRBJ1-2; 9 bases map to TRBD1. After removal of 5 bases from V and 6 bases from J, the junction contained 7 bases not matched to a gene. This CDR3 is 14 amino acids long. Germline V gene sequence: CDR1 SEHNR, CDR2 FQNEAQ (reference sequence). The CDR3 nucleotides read TGTGCCAGCAGCATACAGGGGGCGCAGGATGGCTACACCTTC. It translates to CASSIQGAQDGYTF.

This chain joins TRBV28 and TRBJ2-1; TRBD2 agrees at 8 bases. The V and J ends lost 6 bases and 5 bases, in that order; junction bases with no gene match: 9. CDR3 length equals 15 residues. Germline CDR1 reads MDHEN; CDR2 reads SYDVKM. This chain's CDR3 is CASSLSGTFHNEQFF. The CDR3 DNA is TGTGCCAGCAGCCTTAGCGGGACCTTTCACAATGAGCAGTTCTTC.

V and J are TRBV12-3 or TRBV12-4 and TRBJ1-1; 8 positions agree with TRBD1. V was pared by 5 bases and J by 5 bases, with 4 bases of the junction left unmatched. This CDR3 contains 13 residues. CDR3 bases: TGTGCCAGCAGTAGGACAGGGAGAACTGAAGCTTTCTTT. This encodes CASSRTGRTEAFF.

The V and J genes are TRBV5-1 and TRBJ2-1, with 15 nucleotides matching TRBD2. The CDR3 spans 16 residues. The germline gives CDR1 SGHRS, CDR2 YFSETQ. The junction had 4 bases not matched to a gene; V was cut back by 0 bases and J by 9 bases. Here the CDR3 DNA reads TGCGCCAGCAGCTTGGGGACTAGCGGGAGGGCCGGTGAGCAGTTCTTC. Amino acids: CASSLGTSGRAGEQFF. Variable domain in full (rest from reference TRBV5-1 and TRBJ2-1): KAGVTQTPRYLIKTRGQQVTLSCSPISGHRSVSWYQQTPGQGLQFLFEYFSETQRNKGNFPGRFSGRQFSNSRSEMNVSTLELGDSALYLCASSLGTSGRAGEQFFGPGTRLTVL.

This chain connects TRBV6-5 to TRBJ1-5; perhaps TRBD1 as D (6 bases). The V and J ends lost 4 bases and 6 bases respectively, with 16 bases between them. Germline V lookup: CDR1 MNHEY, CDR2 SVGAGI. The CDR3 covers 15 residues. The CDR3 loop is CASSSAGAEGQPQHF. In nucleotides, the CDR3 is TGTGCCAGCAGTTCCGCGGGGGCGGAAGGTCAGCCCCAGCATTTT.

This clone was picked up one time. The CDR3 here is CASSGDRVGTDTQYF. The CDR3 DNA reads TGTGCCAGCAGCGGGGACAGGGTCGGTACAGATACGCAGTATTTT. The rearrangement joins TRBV2 to TRBJ2-3, with TRBD1 identical over 9 bases. Unmatched junction bases numbered 7, after V lost 6 bases and J lost 3 bases. This CDR3 has 15 amino acids. Looked up from germline, CDR1 is SNHLY and CDR2 is FYNNEI.

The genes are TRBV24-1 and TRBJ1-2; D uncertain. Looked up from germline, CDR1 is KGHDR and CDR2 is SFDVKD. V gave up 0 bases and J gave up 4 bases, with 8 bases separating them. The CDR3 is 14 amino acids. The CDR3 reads CATSDLRRSYGYTF. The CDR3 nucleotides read TGTGCCACCAGTGATTTGCGGCGGTCCTATGGCTACACCTTC.

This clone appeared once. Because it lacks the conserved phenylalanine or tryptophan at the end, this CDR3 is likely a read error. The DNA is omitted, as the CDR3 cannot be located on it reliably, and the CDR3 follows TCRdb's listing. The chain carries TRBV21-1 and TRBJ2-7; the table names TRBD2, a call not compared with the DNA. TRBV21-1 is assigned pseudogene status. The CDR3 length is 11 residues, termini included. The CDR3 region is CASSGRWVCSG.

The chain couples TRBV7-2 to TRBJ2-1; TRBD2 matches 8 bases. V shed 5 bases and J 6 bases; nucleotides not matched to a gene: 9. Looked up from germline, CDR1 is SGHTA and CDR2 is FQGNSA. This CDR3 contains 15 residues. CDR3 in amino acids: CASSIRAGVSNEQFF. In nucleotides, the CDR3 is TGTGCCAGCAGCATTCGAGCGGGAGTGAGCAATGAGCAGTTCTTC.

CDR3 sequence reads: CASSLSLAAATNEKLFF. For the CDR3, the DNA is TGTGCCAGCAGTTTATCGTTGGCGGCGGCAACTAATGAAAAACTGTTTTTT. This chain links TRBV27 with TRBJ1-4, with no clear D. Germline CDR1 and CDR2: MNHEY and SMNVEV (reference sequence). CDR3 length: 17 amino acids. V shed 0 bases and J shed 0 bases, with 11 bases lying between them.

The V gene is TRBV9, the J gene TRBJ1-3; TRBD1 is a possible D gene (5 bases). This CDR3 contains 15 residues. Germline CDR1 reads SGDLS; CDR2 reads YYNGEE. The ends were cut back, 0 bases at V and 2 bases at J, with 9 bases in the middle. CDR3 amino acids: CASSVVPGAGNTIYF. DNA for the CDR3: TGTGCCAGCAGCGTAGTTCCGGGGGCTGGAAACACCATATATTTT.

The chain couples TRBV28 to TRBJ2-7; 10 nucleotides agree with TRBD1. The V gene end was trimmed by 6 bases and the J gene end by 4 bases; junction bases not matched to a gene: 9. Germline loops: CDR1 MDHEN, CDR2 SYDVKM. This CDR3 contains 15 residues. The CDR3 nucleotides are TGTGCCAGCAGATTTCGGGACAGGGGCTTATACGAGCAGTACTTC. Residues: CASRFRDRGLYEQYF.

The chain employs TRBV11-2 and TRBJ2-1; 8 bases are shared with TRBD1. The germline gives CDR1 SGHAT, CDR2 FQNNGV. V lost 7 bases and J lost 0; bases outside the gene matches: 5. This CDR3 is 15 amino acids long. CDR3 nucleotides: TGTGCCAGCAACAAAGACAGGGGCTCCTACAATGAGCAGTTCTTC. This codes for CASNKDRGSYNEQFF.

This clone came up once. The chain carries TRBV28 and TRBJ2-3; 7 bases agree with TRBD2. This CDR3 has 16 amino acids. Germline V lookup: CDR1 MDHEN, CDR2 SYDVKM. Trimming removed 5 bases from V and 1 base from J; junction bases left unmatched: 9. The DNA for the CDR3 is TGTGCCAGCAGTGCTGTCGGGAGGTCGCGCACAGATACGCAGTATTTT. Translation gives CASSAVGRSRTDTQYF. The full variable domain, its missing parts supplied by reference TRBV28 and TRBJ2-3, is DVKVTQSSRYLVKRTGEKVFLECVQDMDHENMFWYRQDPGLGLRLIYFSYDVKMKEKGDIPEGYSVSREKKERFSLILESASTNQTSMYLCASSAVGRSRTDTQYFGPGTRLTVL.

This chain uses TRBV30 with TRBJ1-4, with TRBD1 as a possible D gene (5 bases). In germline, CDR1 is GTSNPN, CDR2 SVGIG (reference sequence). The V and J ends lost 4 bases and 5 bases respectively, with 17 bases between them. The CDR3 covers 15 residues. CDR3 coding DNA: TGTGCCTGGACCCACCCCGCAGGGATCAATGAAAAACTGTTTTTT. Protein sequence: CAWTHPAGINEKLFF.

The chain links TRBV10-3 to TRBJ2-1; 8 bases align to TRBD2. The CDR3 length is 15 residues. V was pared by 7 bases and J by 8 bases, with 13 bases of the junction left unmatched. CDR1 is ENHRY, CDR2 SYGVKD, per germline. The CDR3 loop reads CAITRAGRARDEQFF. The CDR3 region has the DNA TGTGCCATCACCCGAGCCGGGAGGGCTAGGGATGAGCAGTTCTTC.

This chain's CDR3 is CASSLPGGYTF. DNA of the CDR3: TGTGCCAGCTCTCTTCCGGGAGGCTACACCTTC. This chain uses TRBV18 with TRBJ1-2; unclear D gene. This CDR3 comprises 11 residues. The V end lost 6 bases, the J end lost 8 bases, and 10 bases lay between the germline ends. CDR1 and CDR2 (germline): KGHSH, LQKENI. Together with reference TRBV18 and TRBJ1-2, the CDR3 gives the full variable domain: NAGVMQNPRHLVRRRGQEARLRCSPMKGHSHVYWYRQLPEEGLKFMVYLQKENIIDESGMPKERFSAEFPKEGPSILRIQQVVRGDSAAYFCASSLPGGYTFGSGTRLTVV.

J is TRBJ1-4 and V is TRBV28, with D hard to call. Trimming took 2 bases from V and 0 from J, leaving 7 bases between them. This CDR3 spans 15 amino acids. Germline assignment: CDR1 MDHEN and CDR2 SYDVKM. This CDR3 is CASSLNIATNEKLFF. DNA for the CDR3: TGTGCCAGCAGTTTAAACATTGCAACTAATGAAAAACTGTTTTTT.

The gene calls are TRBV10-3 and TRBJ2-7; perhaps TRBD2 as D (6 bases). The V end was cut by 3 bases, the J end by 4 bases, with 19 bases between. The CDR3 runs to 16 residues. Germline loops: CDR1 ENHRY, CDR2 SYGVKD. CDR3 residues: CAISEYGAGGGYEQYF. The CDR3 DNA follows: TGTGCCATCAGTGAATATGGAGCGGGTGGGGGGTACGAGCAGTACTTC.

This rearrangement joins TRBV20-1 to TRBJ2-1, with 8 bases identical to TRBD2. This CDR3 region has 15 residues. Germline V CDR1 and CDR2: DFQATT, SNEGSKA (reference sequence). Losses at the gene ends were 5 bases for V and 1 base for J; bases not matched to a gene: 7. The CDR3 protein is CSAGVSGRSYNEQFF. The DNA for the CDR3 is TGCAGTGCTGGTGTGAGCGGGAGATCCTACAATGAGCAGTTCTTC.

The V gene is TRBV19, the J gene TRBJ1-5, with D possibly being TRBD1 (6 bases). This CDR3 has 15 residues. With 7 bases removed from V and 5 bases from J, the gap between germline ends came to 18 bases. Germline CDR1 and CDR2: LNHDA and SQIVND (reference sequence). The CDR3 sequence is CASTITGKRYQPQHF. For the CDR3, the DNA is TGTGCCAGTACCATTACAGGGAAGAGATATCAGCCCCAGCATTTT.